The rows below give T cell receptor beta chains drawn from one sample of a study of CD8 T cells in Susac syndrome. TCRdb reprocessed the immunoSEQ multiplex PCR reads via MiXCR and lists one record per CDR3 protein. The sample holds 110,000 or so distinct CDR3 sequences, about 92% seen once. The sequenced sample was CD4+ T cells from PBMCs. The source of these receptors is a human donor with multiple sclerosis. Both conserved end residues are part of each CDR3. Each record gives: CDR3 length, V gene, D gene, J gene, CDR3 DNA, CDR3 protein. A D gene is named only where the DNA matches it firmly.

len: 14
v_gene: TRBV6-5
d_gene: .
j_gene: TRBJ1-2
CDR3nt: TGTGCCAGCAGTCCCAGACAGGCCCGTTCAGGCTACACCTTC
CDR3aa: CASSPRQARSGYTF

len: 15
v_gene: TRBV9
d_gene: .
j_gene: TRBJ1-6
CDR3nt: TGTGCCAGCAGCGTAGAAGAGGGGACTCTTTCACCCCTCCACTTT
CDR3aa: CASSVEEGTLSPLHF

len: 16
v_gene: TRBV6-1
d_gene: .
j_gene: TRBJ1-6
CDR3nt: TGTGCCAGCAGTCCCCTAGGGGGACGTGTTGGTTCACCCCTCCACTTT
CDR3aa: CASSPLGGRVGSPLHF

len: 12
v_gene: TRBV3-1
d_gene: .
j_gene: TRBJ1-4
CDR3nt: TGTGCCAGCAGCTCCGCTAATGAAAAACTGTTTTTT
CDR3aa: CASSSANEKLFF

len: 14
v_gene: TRBV27
d_gene: .
j_gene: TRBJ1-2
CDR3nt: TGTGCCAGCAGTTTTAGGTTCCAAAACTATGGCTACACCTTC
CDR3aa: CASSFRFQNYGYTF

len: 13
v_gene: TRBV11-2
d_gene: .
j_gene: TRBJ2-1
CDR3nt: TGTGCCAGCAGCTTCGGACTCCCTGGTGAGCAGTTCTTC
CDR3aa: CASSFGLPGEQFF

len: 14
v_gene: TRBV29-1
d_gene: TRBD2
j_gene: TRBJ2-5
CDR3nt: TGCAGCGTGGCTACTAGCGGGGGAGCGGAGACCCAGTACTTC
CDR3aa: CSVATSGGAETQYF

len: 14
v_gene: TRBV2
d_gene: TRBD1
j_gene: TRBJ1-2
CDR3nt: TGTGCCAGCCATGAATGGGGACAGAGCTATGGCTACACCTTC
CDR3aa: CASHEWGQSYGYTF

len: 19
v_gene: TRBV4-2
d_gene: .
j_gene: TRBJ2-6
CDR3nt: TGTGCCAGCAGCCAAGACGTCAACCGACTTTTCTCTGGGGCCAACGTCCTGACTTTC
CDR3aa: CASSQDVNRLFSGANVLTF

len: 15
v_gene: TRBV9
d_gene: .
j_gene: TRBJ1-2
CDR3nt: TGTGCCAGCACCAAATGGTCAGGCTCCAACTATGGCTACACCTTC
CDR3aa: CASTKWSGSNYGYTF

len: 13
v_gene: TRBV20-1
d_gene: .
j_gene: TRBJ2-7
CDR3nt: TGCAGTGGGCTCGGGCTCCTCACCTACGAGCAGTACTTC
CDR3aa: CSGLGLLTYEQYF

len: 13
v_gene: TRBV2
d_gene: .
j_gene: TRBJ2-7
CDR3nt: TGTGCCAGCAGCCGGAACTTGAACTACGAGCAGTACTTC
CDR3aa: CASSRNLNYEQYF

len: 13
v_gene: TRBV29-1
d_gene: .
j_gene: TRBJ1-3
CDR3nt: TGCAGCGTCAGCCCAGGTCTGGGAAACACCATATATTTT
CDR3aa: CSVSPGLGNTIYF

len: 14
v_gene: TRBV15
d_gene: .
j_gene: TRBJ1-1
CDR3nt: TGTGCCACCAGCAGAGGACGGAGGAACACTGAAGCTTTCTTT
CDR3aa: CATSRGRRNTEAFF

len: 15
v_gene: TRBV5-1
d_gene: .
j_gene: TRBJ1-1
CDR3nt: TGCGCCAGCAGCCGAGAAGAGCCCCAGAACACTGAAGCTTTCTTT
CDR3aa: CASSREEPQNTEAFF

len: 15
v_gene: TRBV5-1
d_gene: .
j_gene: TRBJ2-3
CDR3nt: TGCGCCAGCAGCCTCGCCGGGGGATTGGGAGATACGCAGTATTTT
CDR3aa: CASSLAGGLGDTQYF

len: 11
v_gene: TRBV28
d_gene: .
j_gene: TRBJ2-7
CDR3nt: TGTGCCAGCGGACTATCTCGCGAGCAGTACTTC
CDR3aa: CASGLSREQYF

len: 13
v_gene: TRBV6-5
d_gene: .
j_gene: TRBJ2-7
CDR3nt: TGTGCCAGCACCCCGGACGGTCCCTACGAGCAGTACTTC
CDR3aa: CASTPDGPYEQYF

len: 14
v_gene: TRBV7-3
d_gene: .
j_gene: TRBJ2-3
CDR3nt: TGTGCCAGCAGCTTAAGTGGCGGGGCGGATACGCAGTATTTT
CDR3aa: CASSLSGGADTQYF

len: 14
v_gene: TRBV7-2
d_gene: .
j_gene: TRBJ1-1
CDR3nt: TGTGCCAGCAGCTTCTCTAGGGTCAACACTGAAGCTTTCTTT
CDR3aa: CASSFSRVNTEAFF

len: 14
v_gene: TRBV6-1
d_gene: .
j_gene: TRBJ1-4
CDR3nt: TGTGCCAGCAGTGATCTGGGCAAAAGTGAAAAACTGTTTTTT
CDR3aa: CASSDLGKSEKLFF

len: 14
v_gene: TRBV2
d_gene: .
j_gene: TRBJ2-3
CDR3nt: TGTGCCAGCACAGTCCCCCCGGGCACAGATACGCAGTATTTT
CDR3aa: CASTVPPGTDTQYF

len: 13
v_gene: TRBV28
d_gene: .
j_gene: TRBJ1-2
CDR3nt: TGTGCCAGCAGCCAACAGGGTAACTATGGCTACACCTTC
CDR3aa: CASSQQGNYGYTF

len: 15
v_gene: TRBV9
d_gene: .
j_gene: TRBJ2-7
CDR3nt: TGTGCCAGCAGCTCGGCGGAAAAGACGTCCTACGAGCAGTACTTC
CDR3aa: CASSSAEKTSYEQYF

len: 13
v_gene: TRBV18
d_gene: .
j_gene: TRBJ2-7
CDR3nt: TGTGCCAGCTCACCACTGGGTCCTAGCGAGCAGTACTTC
CDR3aa: CASSPLGPSEQYF

len: 15
v_gene: TRBV7-9
d_gene: TRBD2
j_gene: TRBJ2-1
CDR3nt: TGTGCCAGCAGCCCACGGGGGGGCAACCTCAATGAGCAGTTCTTC
CDR3aa: CASSPRGGNLNEQFF

len: 15
v_gene: TRBV4-2
d_gene: TRBD2
j_gene: TRBJ2-7
CDR3nt: TGTGCCAGCAGCCCAGGTTCAGGACTAGCCTACGAGCAGTACTTC
CDR3aa: CASSPGSGLAYEQYF

len: 14
v_gene: TRBV6-6
d_gene: TRBD1
j_gene: TRBJ1-1
CDR3nt: TGTGCCAGCAGTACTCGGACAGGGCGAACTGAAGCTTTCTTT
CDR3aa: CASSTRTGRTEAFF

len: 14
v_gene: TRBV12-3/TRBV12-4
d_gene: .
j_gene: TRBJ1-4
CDR3nt: TGTGCCAGCAGTTGGACAGCAACTAATGAAAAACTGTTTTTT
CDR3aa: CASSWTATNEKLFF

len: 14
v_gene: TRBV5-4
d_gene: .
j_gene: TRBJ2-7
CDR3nt: TGTGCCAGCAGCTTACAGGACACCTCCTACGAGCAGTACTTC
CDR3aa: CASSLQDTSYEQYF

len: 16
v_gene: TRBV12-3/TRBV12-4
d_gene: .
j_gene: TRBJ1-3
CDR3nt: TGTGCCAGCAGTTTCGGGGAAGCTATGAATGGAAACACCATATATTTT
CDR3aa: CASSFGEAMNGNTIYF

len: 17
v_gene: TRBV5-7
d_gene: .
j_gene: TRBJ1-4
CDR3nt: TGTGCCAGCAGCTTGATACCTCACCCCGGGGCTAATGAAAAACTGTTTTTT
CDR3aa: CASSLIPHPGANEKLFF

len: 14
v_gene: TRBV6-2/TRBV6-3
d_gene: .
j_gene: TRBJ1-5
CDR3nt: TGTGCCAGCAGTCGAGAGGATGGCAATCAGCCCCAGCATTTT
CDR3aa: CASSREDGNQPQHF

len: 14
v_gene: TRBV5-1
d_gene: TRBD1
j_gene: TRBJ1-4
CDR3nt: TGCGCCAGCAGCCGACAGGGGAAAAATGAAAAACTGTTTTTT
CDR3aa: CASSRQGKNEKLFF

len: 13
v_gene: TRBV7-8
d_gene: .
j_gene: TRBJ1-1
CDR3nt: TGTGCCAGCAGCTCCACAGCCTACACTGAAGCTTTCTTT
CDR3aa: CASSSTAYTEAFF

len: 15
v_gene: TRBV12-3/TRBV12-4
d_gene: .
j_gene: TRBJ1-5
CDR3nt: TGTGCCAGCAGTTTTGTGGATTATAGCAATCAGCCCCAGCATTTT
CDR3aa: CASSFVDYSNQPQHF

len: 15
v_gene: TRBV11-2
d_gene: .
j_gene: TRBJ1-6
CDR3nt: TGTGCCAGCAATGCAGGGAGCTCCTATAATTCACCCCTCCACTTT
CDR3aa: CASNAGSSYNSPLHF

len: 14
v_gene: TRBV20-1
d_gene: .
j_gene: TRBJ2-5
CDR3nt: TGCAGTGCTAGGATACGGGGGTCTGAAGAGACCCAGTACTTC
CDR3aa: CSARIRGSEETQYF

len: 13
v_gene: TRBV5-4
d_gene: .
j_gene: TRBJ2-5
CDR3nt: TGTGCCAGCAGCCCAGAGTATCCGGGGACCCAGTACTTC
CDR3aa: CASSPEYPGTQYF

len: 14
v_gene: TRBV14
d_gene: TRBD1
j_gene: TRBJ1-1
CDR3nt: TGTGCCAGCAGCCACATATCCGGGACAGTTGAAGCTTTCTTT
CDR3aa: CASSHISGTVEAFF

len: 14
v_gene: TRBV27
d_gene: TRBD1
j_gene: TRBJ1-5
CDR3nt: TGTGCCAGCAGCCGGGACAGGGGGGATCAGCCCCAGCATTTT
CDR3aa: CASSRDRGDQPQHF

len: 16
v_gene: TRBV18
d_gene: TRBD2
j_gene: TRBJ2-5
CDR3nt: TGTGCCAGCTCATCACGGACTAGCGGGGCCCAAGAGACCCAGTACTTC
CDR3aa: CASSSRTSGAQETQYF

len: 12
v_gene: TRBV6-5
d_gene: .
j_gene: TRBJ1-2
CDR3nt: TGTGCCAGCAAAACAGGGTTCCAGGGAGACACCTTC
CDR3aa: CASKTGFQGDTF

len: 13
v_gene: TRBV15
d_gene: TRBD1
j_gene: TRBJ1-1
CDR3nt: TGTGCCACCAGCGTTCGACAGGGGGCCTTGGCTTTCTTT
CDR3aa: CATSVRQGALAFF

len: 14
v_gene: TRBV5-4
d_gene: .
j_gene: TRBJ2-1
CDR3nt: TGTGCCAGCAGCAACCCGAGCTCCTACAATGAGCAGTTCTTC
CDR3aa: CASSNPSSYNEQFF

len: 13
v_gene: TRBV24-1
d_gene: TRBD1
j_gene: TRBJ1-2
CDR3nt: TGTGCCACCAGTGAAGGGACAGAGGATGGCTACACCTTC
CDR3aa: CATSEGTEDGYTF

len: 13
v_gene: TRBV14
d_gene: .
j_gene: TRBJ1-2
CDR3nt: TGTGCCAGCAGCTTCAGAGCAGGTTTCGGCTACACCTTC
CDR3aa: CASSFRAGFGYTF